The sequence of this TCR beta chain was determined in a study of T cells in Graves' hyperthyroidism and ophthalmopathy. RNA transcripts provided the source from which TCR beta CDR3 regions were amplified. The HTBI primer set served for first-round RT-PCR of the TCR CDR3. Using its own MiXCR run on the multiplex PCR reads, TCRdb lists one record per CDR3 protein. The repertoire holds hundreds of thousands of distinct CDR3 sequences, about 15% seen once, with under 15% in the top ten. This CDR3 region has 16 residues. Germline values: CDR1 DFQATT, CDR2 SNEGSKA (reference sequence). Trimming took 7 bases from V and 5 from J; bases not matched to a gene: 12.

The genes are TRBV20-1 and TRBJ2-1; 12 bases agree with TRBD2. This TCR derives from a man aged 18 to 30 with Graves' ophthalmopathy. The sample was blood. The chain's CDR3 is CSVESSGGARNNEQFF. CDR3 DNA sequence: TGCAGTGTTGAGTCTAGCGGGGGGGCGAGGAACAATGAGCAGTTCTTC.